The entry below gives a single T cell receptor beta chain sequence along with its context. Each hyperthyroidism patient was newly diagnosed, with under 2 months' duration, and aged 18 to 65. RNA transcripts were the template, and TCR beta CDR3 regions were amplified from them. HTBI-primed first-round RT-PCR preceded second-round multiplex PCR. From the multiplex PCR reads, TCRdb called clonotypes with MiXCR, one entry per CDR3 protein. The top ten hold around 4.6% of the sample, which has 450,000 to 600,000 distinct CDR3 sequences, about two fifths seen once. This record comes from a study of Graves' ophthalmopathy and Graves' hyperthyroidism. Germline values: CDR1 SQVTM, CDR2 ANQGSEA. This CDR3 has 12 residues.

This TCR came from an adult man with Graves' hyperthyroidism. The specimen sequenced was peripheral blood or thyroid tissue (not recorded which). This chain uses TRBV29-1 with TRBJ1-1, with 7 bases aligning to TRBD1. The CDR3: CSLVGGPTEAFF. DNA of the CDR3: TGCAGTTTAGTAGGGGGCCCCACTGAAGCTTTCTTT.